The clone carrying this T cell receptor (beta chain) turned up a few times. What it recognizes is unknown. The data derive from a study of T-cell memory formation after mild COVID-19. 5'RACE, which relied on constant-segment primers, yielded TCR alpha and TCR beta cDNA libraries carrying sample barcodes and UMIs. Each CDR3 protein is one row after TCRdb ran MiXCR on the 5' RACE reads. The repertoire holds tens of thousands of distinct CDR3 sequences, with around 13% as singletons. The CDR3 is 15 residues long. J lost 0 bases, V lost 1 base, and 1 base had no gene match. Germline V gene lookup returns CDR1 SGHTA and CDR2 FQGNSA. Findings and caveats of the study: Within pre-infection memory, some responding clones were found, suggesting cross-reactive memory joined. CD4/CD8 balance held among clones contracting day 15 to 85, and later expanders leaned CD4+. Researchers report contracting CD4+ clones mostly in CM and EM, with CD8+ clones in EMRA.

The source material was PBMCs or a T cell subset sorted from them (not recorded which). J is TRBJ1-1 and V is TRBV7-2; 8 bases line up with TRBD1. The sequence derives from an adult woman who had mild COVID-19 (a few samples of this study predate the infection). Cell type and time point are not known. CDR3 sequence reads: CASSLGDRLNTEAFF. The CDR3 coding sequence is TGTGCCAGCAGCTTAGGGGACAGGCTGAACACTGAAGCTTTCTTT.